What follows are 30 T cell receptor beta chains derived from one specimen sequenced in a study of T-cell reconstitution after alpha-beta-depleted transplantation in children (dated by TCRdb to 2016 to 2017). General study outcomes and caveats: The apparently early recovery of alphabetaT-cell counts about two months after transplant reportedly depended on only several hundred rapidly expanded clones that came from non-depleted graft cells.

The time point label here, explained by the study, means: day 60 (about 2 months) after transplantation. The treatment or condition label here, explained by the study, means: allogeneic hematopoietic cell transplantation with graft depleted of TCRalphabeta T cells and CD19 B cells. Their recognized antigens are unknown. Libraries were built with PCR. Sequencing was carried out with an Illumina HiSeq 2500. TCR libraries were prepared with molecular barcoding, using unique molecular identifiers to normalize TCRbeta repertoire quantification. In-frame beta chains were kept once TCRdb had trimmed the public reads at Q25 with fastp and called clones with MiXCR. For every CDR3 protein sequence, its rows merge into one entry that carries the most common genes and DNA. The sample has tens of thousands of distinct CDR3 sequences on record, 5.5% to 8% of them singletons. In total, the top ten clones hold approximately 30% of the sample.

The starting material was peripheral blood, obtained 60 days after TCRalphabeta/CD19-depleted stem cell transplant. These receptors all stem from a child less than two years old who had a stem cell transplant for acute myeloid leukemia, so the T cells may come from the graft donor.

In this sample, this clonotype turned up many times. This sequence joins TRBV12-3 or TRBV12-4 and TRBJ2-1; 10 positions agree with TRBD2. V trimming: 5 bases; J trimming: 4 bases; junction bases outside the gene matches: 5. CDR3 length: 15 amino acids. CDR3 DNA: TGTGCCAGCAGTCCCGGACTAGCGGCTTACAATGAGCAGTTCTTC. Amino acids: CASSPGLAAYNEQFF.

This clonotype was seen many times. The V call is TRBV29-1, the J call TRBJ2-7; 10 positions match TRBD1. Germline loops: CDR1 SQVTM, CDR2 ANQGSEA. J lost 5 bases, V lost 7 bases, and 8 bases had no gene match. CDR3 size: 13 residues. This chain's CDR3 is CSAWGQGPHEQYF. CDR3 nucleotides: TGCAGCGCGTGGGGACAGGGGCCCCACGAGCAGTACTTC.

This clonotype was detected ten times or more. The chain has TRBV29-1 and TRBJ1-2; 9 nucleotides align to TRBD1. V shed 6 bases and J 8 bases; nucleotides not matched to a gene: 10. The length of the CDR3 is 13 residues. CDR1 and CDR2 (germline): SQVTM, ANQGSEA. The CDR3 region is CSVVNRGRGGYTF. The CDR3 nucleotides are TGCAGCGTCGTGAACAGGGGGCGCGGGGGCTACACCTTC. The variable domain in full, with the rest retrieved from reference TRBV29-1 and TRBJ1-2, is SAVISQKPSRDICQRGTSLTIQCQVDSQVTMMFWYRQQPGQSLTLIATANQGSEATYESGFVIDKFPISRPNLTFSTLTVSNMSPEDSSIYLCSVVNRGRGGYTFGSGTRLTVV.

Ten or more counts support this clonotype. The V gene is TRBV9, the J gene TRBJ2-7, with D tentatively TRBD2 (6 bases). Between the trimmed V and J ends, which lost 7 bases and 3 bases, there was a span of 14 bases. The CDR3 has 13 amino acids. Germline V lookup: CDR1 SGDLS, CDR2 YYNGEE. The CDR3 sequence is CASSSAGSYEQYF. The CDR3 bases are TGTGCCAGCTCTTCAGCCGGGAGCTACGAGCAGTACTTC.

This clonotype has ten or more counts. The chain has TRBV9 and TRBJ2-1; 10 bases align to TRBD2. Germline V lookup: CDR1 SGDLS, CDR2 YYNGEE. V lost 1 base to trimming and J lost 9 bases; unmatched junction nucleotides: 4. The CDR3 runs 14 residues. CDR3 DNA: TGTGCCAGCAGCGTACCTAGCGGGAGCGCTGAGCAGTTCTTC. Translated: CASSVPSGSAEQFF.

This clonotype was counted ten times or more. The V and J genes are TRBV12-3 or TRBV12-4 and TRBJ1-5, with 9 bases fitting TRBD1. The CDR3 length is 16 residues. V lost 5 bases to trimming and J lost 2 bases; unmatched junction nucleotides: 7. CDR3 amino acids: CASSPTGGAGNQPQHF. In DNA, the CDR3 is TGTGCCAGCAGTCCAACAGGGGGCGCGGGCAATCAGCCCCAGCATTTT.

In this sample, this clonotype turned up many times. The rearrangement links TRBV28 to TRBJ1-1, with D perhaps matching TRBD1 (6 bases). CDR1 and CDR2 (germline): MDHEN, SYDVKM. This CDR3 comprises 15 residues. V was clipped by 6 bases and J by 1 base, with 15 bases between them. The CDR3 protein is CASRLGRTANTEAFF. CDR3 coding DNA: TGTGCCAGCAGACTCGGCAGGACAGCGAACACTGAAGCTTTCTTT.

The DNA of the CDR3 is TGCAGCGTAGAAACAGGGGACTATAATTCACCCCTCCACTTT. The encoded protein is CSVETGDYNSPLHF. V usage is TRBV29-1 and J usage is TRBJ1-6, with 7 bases aligning to TRBD1. Germline lookup yields CDR1 SQVTM and CDR2 ANQGSEA. This CDR3 is 14 amino acids long. The ends lost 6 bases at V and 3 bases at J; junction bases unmatched: 5.

Many counts were recorded for this clonotype. The chain is built from TRBV20-1 and TRBJ2-7, with TRBD1 matching over 7 bases. V lost 6 bases to trimming and J lost 2 bases; unmatched junction nucleotides: 10. Germline CDR1 is DFQATT and CDR2 is SNEGSKA (reference sequence). The CDR3 totals 14 residues. The CDR3 DNA follows: TGCAGTGCCCCCAAGGGGCAGGGGGCCTACGAGCAGTACTTC. Translating gives CSAPKGQGAYEQYF.

This clonotype has a count of ten or more. The chain is built from TRBV2 and TRBJ2-1, with unresolved D. Germline CDR1 is SNHLY and CDR2 is FYNNEI. CDR3 length: 14 amino acids. Trimming stripped 6 bases from V and 3 bases from J, with 12 bases between. The CDR3 coding sequence is TGTGCCAGCAGGAGACGTCTGATCTACAATGAGCAGTTCTTC. Its translation: CASRRRLIYNEQFF.

In its sample, this clonotype was seen many times. In nucleotides, the CDR3 is TGTGCCAGCAGCTTTAGGCGGGCGGACAGGCGGGCGGCCGAGCAGTACTTC. As protein: CASSFRRADRRAAEQYF. This chain joins TRBV5-6 and TRBJ2-7; 7 positions agree with TRBD1. Germline CDR1 is SGHDT and CDR2 is YYEEEE. The CDR3 loop spans 17 amino acids. Losses at the gene ends were 2 bases for V and 6 bases for J; bases not matched to a gene: 17.

V and J are TRBV4-3 and TRBJ2-7; D may be TRBD1 (6 bases). Trimming took off 1 base at V and 4 bases at J, with 11 bases between the two ends. Germline CDR1 is LGHNA and CDR2 is YSLEER. The CDR3 has 14 amino acids. The CDR3 loop is CASSQGQGIYEQYF. The CDR3 DNA reads as TGCGCCAGCAGCCAAGGGCAGGGGATATACGAGCAGTACTTC.

This clonotype was seen at least ten times. The chain couples TRBV7-2 to TRBJ2-7; D not resolved. Trimming took 1 base from V and 7 from J, leaving 8 bases between them. CDR3 size: 12 residues. Germline assignment: CDR1 SGHTA and CDR2 FQGNSA. The CDR3 bases are TGTGCCAGCAGCTTAGTGCTCTCGGAGCAGTACTTC. Translation gives CASSLVLSEQYF.

This clonotype was found many times. As DNA, the CDR3 is TGTGCCAGCAGCTATCCGACAGATACGCAGTATTTT. This sequence encodes CASSYPTDTQYF. This chain joins TRBV7-8 and TRBJ2-3; no reliable D call. The CDR3 is 12 residues long. The V end was cut by 4 bases, the J end by 3 bases, with 5 bases between. Germline loops: CDR1 SGHVS, CDR2 FQNEAQ.

For this clonotype: The junction differs from germline at one of its ends, possibly a read error. The V call is TRBV6-7, the J call TRBJ2-7; D might be TRBD1 (6 bases). Being an ORF, TRBV6-7 has a function that is uncertain. CDR3 length: 15 residues. The CDR3 sequence: CASSNSDRFRGWQYF. CDR3 in DNA: TGTGCCAGCAGTAACTCTGACAGGTTCAGAGGATGGCAGTACTTC.

This clonotype came up many times. The chain combines TRBV20-1 with TRBJ2-1, with D perhaps TRBD2 (5 bases). Per the germline V gene, CDR1 is DFQATT and CDR2 is SNEGSKA (reference sequence). Between the trimmed V and J ends, which lost 1 base and 8 bases, there was a span of 18 bases. This CDR3 has 15 residues. The CDR3 region has the DNA TGCAGTGCTAGAGGAAGAGGGTTACCCTCCGATGAGCAGTTCTTC. Encoded protein: CSARGRGLPSDEQFF.

For the CDR3, the DNA is TGTGCCAGCAGCTTATCCAGCGGGACGGCCCACGAGCAGTACTTC. It codes for CASSLSSGTAHEQYF. The genes are TRBV7-9 and TRBJ2-7, with 7 bases lining up with TRBD2. The CDR3 sequence is 15 residues long. The V gene end was trimmed by 2 bases and the J gene end by 5 bases; junction bases not matched to a gene: 9. Germline V gene sequence: CDR1 SEHNR, CDR2 FQNEAQ (reference sequence). Full variable domain (outside the CDR3, taken from reference TRBV7-9 and TRBJ2-7): DTGVSQNPRHKITKRGQNVTFRCDPISEHNRLYWYRQTLGQGPEFLTYFQNEAQLEKSRLLSDRFSAERPKGSFSTLEIQRTEQGDSAMYLCASSLSSGTAHEQYFGPGTRLTVT.

This clonotype has a count of ten or more. CDR3 DNA: TGTGCCAGCAGTTTAGCGAACCGTGGACAGAATCCAGATACGCAGTATTTT. Translation gives CASSLANRGQNPDTQYF. This sequence joins TRBV28 and TRBJ2-3, with D possibly TRBD1 on 6 matching bases. The CDR3 covers 17 residues. In germline, CDR1 is MDHEN, CDR2 SYDVKM. V lost 2 bases to trimming and J lost 4 bases, with 19 bases between them.

There are many counts of this clonotype. The V gene is TRBV15, the J gene TRBJ2-7, with 12 bases fitting TRBD1. The V segment lost 1 base and the J segment 1 base; nucleotides outside the gene matches: 2. CDR1 is LNHNV, CDR2 YYDKDF, per germline (reference sequence). The CDR3 is made up of 16 amino acids. The CDR3, as DNA: TGTGCCACCAGCAGAGGGGACAGGGGGCTATCCTACGAGCAGTACTTC. Encoded protein: CATSRGDRGLSYEQYF.

This clonotype was observed many times. The V and J genes are TRBV12-3 or TRBV12-4 and TRBJ2-5; 16 bases agree with TRBD2. This CDR3 region has 19 residues. The V and J ends lost 3 bases and 0 bases, in that order; junction bases with no gene match: 7. The CDR3 nucleotides are TGTGCCAGCAGTTTCTGGGGACTAGCGGGGGGGTCGTACCAAGAGACCCAGTACTTC. Protein sequence: CASSFWGLAGGSYQETQYF.

This clonotype has at least ten counts. The chain employs TRBV5-6 and TRBJ2-3, with TRBD2 matching 9 bases. CDR1 is SGHDT and CDR2 is YYEEEE in the germline V gene. After removal of 0 bases from V and 4 bases from J, the junction contained 9 bases not matched to a gene. This CDR3 comprises 17 residues. The chain's CDR3 is CASSLVLAGRGADTQYF. The CDR3 region has the DNA TGTGCCAGCAGCTTGGTTCTAGCGGGAAGGGGGGCAGATACGCAGTATTTT.

This clonotype was recorded many times. The CDR3 loop is CASSATFLYEQYF. The CDR3 coding sequence is TGTGCCAGCAGCGCGACATTTTTATACGAGCAGTACTTC. The chain couples TRBV7-2 to TRBJ2-7, with D uncertain. V lost 5 bases to trimming and J lost 4 bases, with 12 bases between them. The germline gives CDR1 SGHTA, CDR2 FQGNSA. The CDR3 loop spans 13 amino acids. The entire variable domain, with the rest obtained from reference TRBV7-2 and TRBJ2-7, is as follows: GAGVSQSPSNKVTEKGKDVELRCDPISGHTALYWYRQSLGQGLEFLIYFQGNSAPDKSGLPSDRFSAERTGGSVSTLTIQRTQQEDSAVYLCASSATFLYEQYFGPGTRLTVT.

This clonotype was recorded many times. The chain carries TRBV20-1 and TRBJ2-1; 11 nucleotides align to TRBD2. The germline V gene has CDR1 DFQATT and CDR2 SNEGSKA (reference sequence). The V segment lost 5 bases and the J segment 15 bases; nucleotides outside the gene matches: 6. The CDR3 runs to 11 residues. CDR3 DNA: TGCAGTGCTCCAACTAGCGGGAGTCCGTTCTTC. Protein: CSAPTSGSPFF.

In this sample, this clonotype turned up many times. V gene TRBV28 combines with J gene TRBJ2-4; 10 positions match TRBD1. Looked up from germline, CDR1 is MDHEN and CDR2 is SYDVKM. The J segment lost 3 bases and the V segment lost 2 bases, leaving 7 bases of the junction unmatched. The CDR3 is made up of 17 amino acids. The CDR3 DNA is TGTGCCAGCAGTTTACCGGACAGGGGGATGTTCAAAAACATTCAGTACTTC. Protein sequence: CASSLPDRGMFKNIQYF.

The CDR3 loop is CAFCLAGGVGPNTGELFF. In nucleotides, the CDR3 is TGTGCCTTCTGTTTAGCGGGCGGAGTTGGTCCGAACACCGGGGAGCTGTTTTTT. V usage is TRBV12-3 or TRBV12-4 and J usage is TRBJ2-2; TRBD2 aligns across 7 bases. The CDR3 is 18 amino acids. V trimming: 11 bases; J trimming: 0 bases; junction bases outside the gene matches: 18.

This clonotype showed up many times. The V and J genes are TRBV7-9 and TRBJ1-2, with D perhaps TRBD1 (6 bases). The CDR3 is 15 amino acids. Germline V gene lookup returns CDR1 SEHNR and CDR2 FQNEAQ (reference sequence). With 10 bases removed from V and 4 bases from J, the gap between germline ends came to 22 bases. Written as DNA, the CDR3 is TGTGCCACTCACCATAGGGACACCACTCCCTATGGCTACACCTTC. It codes for CATHHRDTTPYGYTF.

This clonotype was recorded at least ten times. The gene calls are TRBV12-3 or TRBV12-4 and TRBJ1-1; D gene ambiguous. V was shortened by 6 bases and J by 0 bases, with 11 bases between the two germline ends. This CDR3 has 14 amino acids. The CDR3 region has the DNA TGTGCCAGCAGCCCGATAGACCTGAACACTGAAGCTTTCTTT. Translated, it gives CASSPIDLNTEAFF.

Ten or more counts support this clonotype. The gene calls are TRBV29-1 and TRBJ2-7, with D possibly being TRBD2 (6 bases). Per the germline V gene, CDR1 is SQVTM and CDR2 is ANQGSEA. V gave up 0 bases and J gave up 1 base, with 13 bases separating them. The CDR3 is 15 amino acids. CDR3 amino acids: CSVEDQTSRSYEQYF. The CDR3 nucleotides read TGCAGCGTTGAAGATCAGACTAGTCGGTCCTACGAGCAGTACTTC.

In this sample, this clonotype turned up many times. This chain uses TRBV7-6 with TRBJ2-3, with D uncertain. Trimming stripped 5 bases from V and 6 bases from J, with 6 bases between. The CDR3 totals 11 residues. Germline V gene sequence: CDR1 SGHVS, CDR2 FNYEAQ. The CDR3 loop is CASSARDTQYF. The CDR3 DNA sequence: TGTGCCAGCAGCGCGAGGGATACGCAGTATTTT.

The rearrangement uses TRBV29-1 and TRBJ2-7; D unclear. This CDR3 is 11 amino acids long. V lost 3 bases to trimming and J lost 4 bases, with 7 bases between them. Germline values: CDR1 SQVTM, CDR2 ANQGSEA. The CDR3 is CSVERGYEQYF. CDR3 DNA: TGCAGCGTTGAGAGAGGTTACGAGCAGTACTTC.